These T cell receptor beta chains were read from a single sample in a study of long-term antiretroviral therapy in people with HIV. Assay used: immunoSEQ multiplex PCR; TCRdb lists only in-frame clones, some missing. Of some 40,000 clones in the sample, 80% to 90% were seen once. Material: unsorted PBMCs, obtained 1.2 years after starting antiretroviral therapy. These TCRs come from a woman in her fifties or sixties with HIV. CDR3s include the opening cysteine and the closing phenylalanine or tryptophan. D genes are given only for firm matches. Expanded clones are given a class, and other clones once, few, many or no size at all.

d_gene	j_gene	len	abundance	v_gene	CDR3aa	CDR3nt
NA	TRBJ2-6	17	NA	TRBV9	CASSVGTFISGANVLTF	TGTGCCAGCAGCGTAGGCACTTTTATCTCTGGGGCCAACGTCCTGACTTTC
NA	TRBJ1-3	16	NA	TRBV19	CASRRRSPSSGNTIYF	TGTGCCAGTAGGAGGCGCAGCCCCAGCTCTGGAAACACCATATATTTT
NA	TRBJ2-5	15	NA	TRBV7-3	CASSLTGGGPETQYF	TGTGCCAGCAGCTTAACTGGGGGGGGCCCGGAGACCCAGTACTTC
TRBD1	TRBJ2-1	15	NA	TRBV6-6	CASRMGQLALNEQFF	TGTGCCAGCAGAATGGGACAGCTCGCTCTCAATGAGCAGTTCTTC
TRBD1	TRBJ1-2	13	NA	TRBV6-5	CASSTGTAYGYTF	TGTGCCAGCAGTACAGGGACAGCCTATGGCTACACCTTC
NA	TRBJ2-3	14	NA	TRBV27	CASSLGLLPDTQYF	TGTGCCAGCAGTTTAGGGCTACTACCAGATACGCAGTATTTT
NA	TRBJ1-1	14	NA	TRBV5-4	CASSFTGMNTEAFF	TGTGCCAGCAGCTTTACAGGCATGAACACTGAAGCTTTCTTT
TRBD2	TRBJ2-7	13	once	TRBV6-5	CASRREGTYEQYF	TGTGCCAGCAGGAGGGAGGGGACCTACGAGCAGTACTTC
NA	TRBJ2-7	11	NA	TRBV6-1	CASRAAREQYF	TGTGCCAGCAGGGCGGCTCGGGAGCAGTACTTC
TRBD2	TRBJ2-3	17	NA	TRBV13	CASSPNRGGITLDTQYF	TGTGCCAGCAGCCCGAACCGGGGGGGTATTACTCTGGATACGCAGTATTTT
NA	TRBJ1-2	12	once	TRBV30	CAWSPDSYGYTF	TGTGCCTGGAGTCCGGACAGTTATGGCTACACCTTC
TRBD1	TRBJ2-7	15	NA	TRBV4-1	CASRATGGLSYEQYF	TGCGCCAGCAGAGCTACAGGGGGCCTCTCCTACGAGCAGTACTTC
NA	TRBJ1-1	14	NA	TRBV5-5	CASSFGGSGAEAFF	TGTGCCAGCAGCTTCGGGGGGTCTGGCGCTGAAGCTTTCTTT
NA	TRBJ2-3	14	NA	TRBV30	CAWGGGLGTDTQYF	TGTGCCTGGGGAGGGGGTTTGGGTACAGATACGCAGTATTTT
NA	TRBJ2-3	12	NA	TRBV30	CAWNIRTDTQYF	TGTGCCTGGAATATTCGGACAGATACGCAGTATTTT
NA	TRBJ1-1	13	NA	TRBV5-1	CASSLVLNTEAFF	TGCGCCAGCAGCTTGGTGTTGAACACTGAAGCTTTCTTT
NA	TRBJ1-2	13	NA	TRBV19	CASSIEASYGYTF	TGTGCCAGTAGTATAGAGGCAAGCTATGGCTACACCTTC
TRBD1	TRBJ2-3	16	NA	TRBV6-5	CASSSLTGGGGDTQYF	TGTGCCAGCAGTTCCCTGACAGGGGGAGGTGGAGATACGCAGTATTTT
NA	TRBJ1-6	15	NA	TRBV15	CATSRDATDNSPLHF	TGTGCCACCAGCAGAGATGCGACTGATAATTCACCCCTCCACTTT
NA	TRBJ1-6	12	NA	TRBV2	CASSEAHSPLHF	TGTGCCAGCAGTGAAGCACATTCACCCCTCCACTTT
TRBD1	TRBJ2-2	17	NA	TRBV7-9	CASSPSRDRGFTGELFF	TGTGCCAGCAGCCCCTCCCGGGACAGGGGTTTTACCGGGGAGCTGTTTTTT
TRBD1	TRBJ1-5	14	NA	TRBV4-1	CASSPPGQNQPQHF	TGTGCCAGCAGCCCCCCGGGACAGAATCAGCCCCAGCATTTT
TRBD1	TRBJ2-4	16	NA	TRBV7-9	CASSAMGQGARHIQYF	TGTGCCAGCAGCGCGATGGGACAGGGGGCGCGCCACATTCAGTACTTC
NA	TRBJ1-1	13	NA	TRBV7-3	CASSFDRRTEAFF	TGTGCCAGCAGCTTCGACAGGAGGACTGAAGCTTTCTTT
NA	TRBJ1-1	14	NA	TRBV9	CASSVVQGGTEAFF	TGTGCCAGCAGCGTAGTACAGGGCGGCACTGAAGCTTTCTTT
TRBD1	TRBJ1-1	11	NA	TRBV29-1	CSGQGGTEAFF	TGCAGCGGACAGGGTGGAACTGAAGCTTTCTTT
NA	TRBJ2-6	17	NA	TRBV5-1	CASSFQGSSSGANVLTF	TGCGCCAGCAGCTTTCAGGGGAGCAGCTCTGGGGCCAACGTCCTGACTTTC
TRBD2	TRBJ2-7	16	once	TRBV6-6	CASSYSASGGGYEQYF	TGTGCCAGCAGTTACTCGGCTAGCGGGGGGGGGTACGAGCAGTACTTC
TRBD1	TRBJ1-2	14	NA	TRBV6-1	CASLNRGTGYGYTF	TGTGCCAGCCTCAACAGGGGAACGGGCTATGGCTACACCTTC
NA	TRBJ1-2	15	NA	TRBV19	CASSHETGLGYGYTF	TGTGCCAGTAGTCATGAGACAGGCCTAGGCTATGGCTACACCTTC
TRBD1	TRBJ1-5	16	NA	TRBV27	CASSSYGQGENQPQHF	TGTGCCAGCAGTTCTTACGGACAGGGGGAAAATCAGCCCCAGCATTTT
NA	TRBJ2-7	11	NA	TRBV20-1	CSASNVLEQYF	TGCAGTGCTAGTAATGTCCTCGAGCAGTACTTC
NA	TRBJ1-5	15	NA	TRBV7-9	CASSLGTEVNQPQHF	TGTGCCAGCAGCTTAGGCACCGAAGTGAATCAGCCCCAGCATTTT
NA	TRBJ2-3	15	once	TRBV18	CASSPSLRSIDTQYF	TGTGCCAGCTCACCTAGCTTACGGAGCATAGATACGCAGTATTTT
TRBD1	TRBJ1-1	13	once	TRBV19	CASSSATGAEAFF	TGTGCCAGTAGCTCTGCAACAGGGGCTGAAGCTTTCTTT
NA	TRBJ2-1	11	NA	TRBV2	CASGRSNEQFF	TGTGCCAGCGGAAGGAGCAATGAGCAGTTCTTC
TRBD1	TRBJ1-1	17	NA	TRBV19	CASRSLSTGAHNTEAFF	TGTGCCAGTCGGTCGCTCTCGACAGGGGCCCACAACACTGAAGCTTTCTTT
TRBD2	TRBJ2-1	16	NA	TRBV7-2	CASSLAGGGSYNEQFF	TGTGCCAGCAGCTTAGCCGGGGGGGGGTCCTACAATGAGCAGTTCTTC
TRBD1	TRBJ2-2	15	NA	TRBV7-3	CASSHGQGVAGELFF	TGTGCCAGCAGCCACGGACAGGGGGTCGCCGGGGAGCTGTTTTTT
NA	TRBJ2-7	10	NA	TRBV20-1	CSAGNYEQYF	TGCAGTGCAGGGAACTACGAGCAGTACTTC
NA	TRBJ1-1	17	once	TRBV13	CASSLQGSGRMNTEAFF	TGTGCCAGCAGCTTACAAGGGTCTGGGCGCATGAACACTGAAGCTTTCTTT
NA	TRBJ1-1	17	NA	TRBV19	CASSIVSGRALNTEAFF	TGTGCCAGTAGTATAGTTTCGGGGAGGGCCTTGAACACTGAAGCTTTCTTT
TRBD2	TRBJ2-1	16	NA	TRBV6-6	CASSYRSGGNDNEQFF	TGTGCCAGCAGTTACAGAAGCGGGGGGAATGATAATGAGCAGTTCTTC
NA	TRBJ1-2	13	NA	TRBV30	CAWSVGTGYGYTF	TGTGCCTGGAGTGTAGGTACCGGTTATGGCTACACCTTC
TRBD2	TRBJ2-3	17	once	TRBV7-9	CASSRSLAGASTDTQYF	TGTGCCAGCAGCAGATCACTAGCGGGGGCCAGCACAGATACGCAGTATTTT